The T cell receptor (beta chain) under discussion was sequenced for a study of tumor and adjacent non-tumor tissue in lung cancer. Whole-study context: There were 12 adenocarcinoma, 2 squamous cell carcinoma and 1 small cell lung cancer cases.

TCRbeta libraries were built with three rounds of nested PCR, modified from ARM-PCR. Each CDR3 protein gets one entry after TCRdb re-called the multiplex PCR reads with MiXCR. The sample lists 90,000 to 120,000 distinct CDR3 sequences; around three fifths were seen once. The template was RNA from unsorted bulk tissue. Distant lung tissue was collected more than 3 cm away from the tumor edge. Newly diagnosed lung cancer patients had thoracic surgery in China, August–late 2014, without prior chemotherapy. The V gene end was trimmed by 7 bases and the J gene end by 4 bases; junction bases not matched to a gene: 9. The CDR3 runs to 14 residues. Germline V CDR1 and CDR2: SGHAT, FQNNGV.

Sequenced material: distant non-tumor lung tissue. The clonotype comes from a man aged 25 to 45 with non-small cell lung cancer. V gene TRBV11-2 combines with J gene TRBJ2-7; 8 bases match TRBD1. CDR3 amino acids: CASNSSQGAYEQYF. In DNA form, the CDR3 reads TGTGCCAGCAACTCGTCCCAGGGGGCTTACGAGCAGTACTTC.